The 8 T cell receptor beta chains below all came from one sample that was sequenced in a study of cytotoxic CD8 clonotypes in ibrutinib-treated CLL. Assay used: immunoSEQ multiplex PCR; TCRdb lists only in-frame clones, some missing. The sample lists around 200,000 clones; 65% to 80% were seen once. The material sequenced was PBMCs, taken after 12 months of ibrutinib treatment. These receptor sequences come from a human donor with chronic lymphocytic leukemia.

This clone has only one observation. The rearrangement links TRBV30 to TRBJ2-5; TRBD1 might be the D (7 bases). V was clipped by 8 bases and J by 4 bases, with 17 bases between them. This CDR3 has 13 amino acids. CDR1 and CDR2 from the germline V gene are GTSNPN and SVGIG (reference sequence). Here the CDR3 reads CAARGRGRETQYF. The CDR3 nucleotides are TGTGCCGCGCGGGGAAGGGGGCGAGAGACCCAGTACTTC.

The CDR3 loop reads CASSHPAEWGYTF. In nucleotides, the CDR3 is TGTGCCAGCAGCCACCCAGCGGAGTGGGGCTACACCTTC. The V call is TRBV28, the J call TRBJ1-2; D not certain. V shed 6 bases and J shed 8 bases, with 16 bases lying between them. This CDR3 region has 13 residues. CDR1 is MDHEN and CDR2 is SYDVKM in the germline V gene.

The rearrangement uses TRBV18 and TRBJ2-7; D not resolved. V was clipped by 0 bases and J by 6 bases, with 18 bases between them. CDR3 length equals 16 residues. Germline assignment: CDR1 KGHSH and CDR2 LQKENI. As DNA, the CDR3 is TGTGCCAGCTCACCACCGGGGTCTGAACTCTTTGGCGAGCAGTACTTC. Translating it yields CASSPPGSELFGEQYF.

A single count supports this clone. V gene TRBV6-6 combines with J gene TRBJ1-3; D gene ambiguous. Germline CDR1 is MNHNY and CDR2 is SVGAGI (reference sequence). The V gene lost 1 base and the J gene lost 0 bases, with 10 bases spanning the gap. The CDR3 runs 16 residues. The CDR3 sequence: CASSYFYTNSGNTIYF. The CDR3 nucleotides are TGTGCCAGCAGTTACTTTTACACCAACTCTGGAAACACCATATATTTT.

The V gene is TRBV11-2, the J gene TRBJ2-2; 7 bases match TRBD1. The J segment lost 6 bases and the V segment lost 3 bases, leaving 7 bases of the junction unmatched. Germline V gene lookup returns CDR1 SGHAT and CDR2 FQNNGV. The CDR3 consists of 15 residues. The CDR3 protein is CASSLPGQPSGELFF. The DNA of the CDR3 is TGTGCCAGCAGCTTGCCGGGACAGCCCTCCGGGGAGCTGTTTTTT.

The chain links TRBV6-1 to TRBJ2-7; D is unclear. Trimming took 3 bases from V and 8 from J, leaving 8 bases between them. Germline CDR1 MNHNS, CDR2 SASEGT. The CDR3 extends over 11 amino acids. CDR3 coding DNA: TGTGCCAGCAGTGACTATGGAAAGCAGTACTTC. Protein sequence: CASSDYGKQYF.

CDR3 sequence: CASSLALGTNYGYTF. In DNA form, the CDR3 reads TGTGCCAGCAGCTTAGCTTTGGGGACTAACTATGGCTACACCTTC. V gene TRBV7-9 combines with J gene TRBJ1-2; D call uncertain. Germline lookup yields CDR1 SEHNR and CDR2 FQNEAQ (reference sequence). V dropped 0 bases and J dropped 0 bases, with 8 bases sitting between them. The CDR3 is 15 amino acids.

The rearrangement joins TRBV7-9 to TRBJ2-7; possibly TRBD1 for D (6 bases). The CDR3 length is 15 residues. The V end was cut by 5 bases, the J end by 5 bases, with 19 bases between. Germline-derived CDR1 and CDR2 are SEHNR and FQNEAQ (reference sequence). CDR3 sequence: CASSISSGARNEQYF. In DNA form, the CDR3 reads TGTGCCAGCAGCATTTCCTCAGGGGCCCGAAACGAGCAGTACTTC.